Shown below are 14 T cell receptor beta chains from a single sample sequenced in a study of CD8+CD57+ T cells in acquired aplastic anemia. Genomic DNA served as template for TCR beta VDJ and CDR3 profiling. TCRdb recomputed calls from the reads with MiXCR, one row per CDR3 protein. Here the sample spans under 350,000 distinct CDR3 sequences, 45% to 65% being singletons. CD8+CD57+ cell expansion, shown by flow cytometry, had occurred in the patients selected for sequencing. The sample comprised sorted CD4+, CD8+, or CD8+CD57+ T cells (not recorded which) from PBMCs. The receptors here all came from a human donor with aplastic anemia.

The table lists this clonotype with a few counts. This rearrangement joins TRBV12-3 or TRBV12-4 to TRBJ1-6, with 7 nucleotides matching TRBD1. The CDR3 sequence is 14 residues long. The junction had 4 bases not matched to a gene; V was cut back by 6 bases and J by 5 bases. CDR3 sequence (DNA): TGTGCCAGCAGCCCGGGACAGAATAATTCACCCCTCCACTTT. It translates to CASSPGQNNSPLHF.

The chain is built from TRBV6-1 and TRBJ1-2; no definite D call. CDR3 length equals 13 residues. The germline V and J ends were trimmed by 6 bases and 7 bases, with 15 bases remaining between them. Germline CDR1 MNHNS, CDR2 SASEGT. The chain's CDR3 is CASRLGRFSGYTF. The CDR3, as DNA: TGTGCCAGCAGACTCGGACGGTTTTCTGGCTACACCTTC.

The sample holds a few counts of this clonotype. The CDR3, as DNA: TGTGCCAGCAGCCCACAGGGGGTGGGGGACAATGAGCAGTTCTTC. Translated, it gives CASSPQGVGDNEQFF. The gene calls are TRBV7-6 and TRBJ2-1; 8 bases align to TRBD1. Germline V CDR1 and CDR2: SGHVS, FNYEAQ. This CDR3 contains 15 residues. J gave up 5 bases and V 5 bases, and 8 bases lay outside the gene matches.

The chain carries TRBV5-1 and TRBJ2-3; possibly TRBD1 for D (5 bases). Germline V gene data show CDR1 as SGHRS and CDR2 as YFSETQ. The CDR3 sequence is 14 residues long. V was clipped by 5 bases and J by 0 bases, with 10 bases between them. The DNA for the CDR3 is TGCGCCAGCAGAGGGGTTACTAGCACAGATACGCAGTATTTT. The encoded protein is CASRGVTSTDTQYF. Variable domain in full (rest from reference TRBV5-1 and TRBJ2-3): KAGVTQTPRYLIKTRGQQVTLSCSPISGHRSVSWYQQTPGQGLQFLFEYFSETQRNKGNFPGRFSGRQFSNSRSEMNVSTLELGDSALYLCASRGVTSTDTQYFGPGTRLTVL.

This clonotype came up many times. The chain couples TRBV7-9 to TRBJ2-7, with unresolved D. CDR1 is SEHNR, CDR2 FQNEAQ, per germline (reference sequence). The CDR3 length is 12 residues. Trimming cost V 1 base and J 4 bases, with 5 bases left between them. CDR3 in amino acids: CASSLVGYEQYF. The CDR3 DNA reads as TGTGCCAGCAGCTTAGTAGGTTACGAGCAGTACTTC.

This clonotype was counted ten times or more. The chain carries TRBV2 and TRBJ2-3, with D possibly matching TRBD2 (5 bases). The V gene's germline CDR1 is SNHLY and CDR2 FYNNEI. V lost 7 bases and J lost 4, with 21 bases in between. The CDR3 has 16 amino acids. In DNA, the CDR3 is TGTGCCAGCACCGAGGGAGCAGCCAGAGGCGCAGATACGCAGTATTTT. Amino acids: CASTEGAARGADTQYF.

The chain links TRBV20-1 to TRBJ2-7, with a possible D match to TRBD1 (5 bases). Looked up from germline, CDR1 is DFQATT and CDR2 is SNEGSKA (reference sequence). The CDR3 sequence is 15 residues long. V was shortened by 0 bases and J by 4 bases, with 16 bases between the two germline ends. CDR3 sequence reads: CSARDLLETAYEQYF. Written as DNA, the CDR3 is TGCAGTGCTAGAGATCTGTTGGAGACAGCATACGAGCAGTACTTC.

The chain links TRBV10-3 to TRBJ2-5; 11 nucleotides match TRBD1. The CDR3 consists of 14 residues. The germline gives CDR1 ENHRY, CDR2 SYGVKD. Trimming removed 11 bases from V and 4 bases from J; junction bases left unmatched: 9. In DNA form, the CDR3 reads TGTGCCTCCGGGGACAGGGGGATTGGAGAGACCCAGTACTTC. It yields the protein CASGDRGIGETQYF.

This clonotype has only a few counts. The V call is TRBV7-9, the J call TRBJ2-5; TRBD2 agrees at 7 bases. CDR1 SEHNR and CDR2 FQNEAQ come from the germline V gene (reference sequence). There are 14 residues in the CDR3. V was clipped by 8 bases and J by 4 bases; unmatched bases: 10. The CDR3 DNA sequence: TGTGCCAGCGCCCTCAGCGGGGCCCGAGAGACCCAGTACTTC. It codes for CASALSGARETQYF.

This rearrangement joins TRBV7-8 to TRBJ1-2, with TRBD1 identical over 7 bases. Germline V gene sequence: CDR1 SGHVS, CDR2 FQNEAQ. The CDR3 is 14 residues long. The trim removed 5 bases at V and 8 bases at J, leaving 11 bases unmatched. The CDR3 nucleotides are TGTGCCAGCAGCGCTAGACAGGGAAGGGGAGGCTACACCTTC. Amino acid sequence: CASSARQGRGGYTF.

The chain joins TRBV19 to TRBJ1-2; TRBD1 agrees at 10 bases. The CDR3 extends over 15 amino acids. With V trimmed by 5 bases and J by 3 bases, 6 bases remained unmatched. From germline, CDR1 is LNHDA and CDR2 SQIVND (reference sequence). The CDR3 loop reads CASSADRGRDYGYTF. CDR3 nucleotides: TGTGCCAGTAGTGCAGACAGGGGGCGCGACTATGGCTACACCTTC.

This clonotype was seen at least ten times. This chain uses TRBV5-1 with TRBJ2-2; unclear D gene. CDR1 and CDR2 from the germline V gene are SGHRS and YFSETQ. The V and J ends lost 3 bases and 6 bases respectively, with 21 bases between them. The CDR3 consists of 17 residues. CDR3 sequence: CASSSADLTANAGELFF. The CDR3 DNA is TGCGCCAGCAGCTCGGCGGACCTTACGGCGAATGCCGGGGAGCTGTTTTTT.

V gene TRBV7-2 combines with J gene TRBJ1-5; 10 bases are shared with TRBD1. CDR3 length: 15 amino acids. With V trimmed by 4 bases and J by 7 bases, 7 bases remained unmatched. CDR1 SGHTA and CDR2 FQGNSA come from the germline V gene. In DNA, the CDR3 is TGTGCCAGCAGCTCGGGACAGGGGTCTTACCAGCCCCAGCATTTT. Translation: CASSSGQGSYQPQHF.

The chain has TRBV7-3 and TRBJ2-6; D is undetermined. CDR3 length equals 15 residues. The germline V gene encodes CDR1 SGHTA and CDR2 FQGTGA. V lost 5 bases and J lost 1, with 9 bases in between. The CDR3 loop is CASSRALSGANVLTF. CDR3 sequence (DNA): TGTGCCAGCAGCCGAGCTCTGTCTGGGGCCAACGTCCTGACTTTC. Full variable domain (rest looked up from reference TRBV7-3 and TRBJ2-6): GAGVSQTPSNKVTEKGKYVELRCDPISGHTALYWYRQSLGQGPEFLIYFQGTGAADDSGLPNDRFFAVRPEGSVSTLKIQRTERGDSAVYLCASSRALSGANVLTFGAGSRLTVL.